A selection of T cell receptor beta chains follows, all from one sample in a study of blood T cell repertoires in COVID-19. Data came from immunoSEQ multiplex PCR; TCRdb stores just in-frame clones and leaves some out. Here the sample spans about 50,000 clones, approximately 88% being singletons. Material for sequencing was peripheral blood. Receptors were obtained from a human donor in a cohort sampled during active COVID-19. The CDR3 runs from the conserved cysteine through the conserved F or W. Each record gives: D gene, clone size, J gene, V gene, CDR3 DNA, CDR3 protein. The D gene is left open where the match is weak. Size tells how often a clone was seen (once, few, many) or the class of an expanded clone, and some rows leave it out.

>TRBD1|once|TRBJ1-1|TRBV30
TGTGCCTGGAGTGCCCTACAGGGGGTAGCTTTCTTT
CAWSALQGVAFF
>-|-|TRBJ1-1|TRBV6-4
TGTGCCAGCAGTGAAAGCGCGGCGGTGACTGAAGCTTTCTTT
CASSESAAVTEAFF
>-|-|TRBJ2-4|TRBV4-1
TGCGCCAGCAGCCAAGATGGCCCCAACGCCAAAAACATTCAGTACTTC
CASSQDGPNAKNIQYF
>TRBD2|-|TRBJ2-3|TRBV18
TGTGCCAGCTCATTAGGACTAGCGGGACCCACAGATACGCAGTATTTT
CASSLGLAGPTDTQYF
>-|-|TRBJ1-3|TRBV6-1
TGTGCCAGCAGTGGAGATGCAGGGACGGAGCGGGGCACCATATATTTT
CASSGDAGTERGTIYF
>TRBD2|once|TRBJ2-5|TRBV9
TGTGCCAGCACCCGGGGGGCGGGAGGGATCCAAGAGACCCAGTACTTC
CASTRGAGGIQETQYF
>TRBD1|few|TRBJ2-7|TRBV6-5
TGTGCCATCATCTTGGGACAGGGGGCGGGGGAGCAGTACTTC
CAIILGQGAGEQYF
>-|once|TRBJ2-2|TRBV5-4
TGTGCCAGCAGCTTTGAGACTAGATCGAACACCGGGGAGCTGTTTTTT
CASSFETRSNTGELFF
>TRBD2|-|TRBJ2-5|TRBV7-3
TGTGCCAGCAGCCCCGGACTAGCGCACCAAGAGACCCAGTACTTC
CASSPGLAHQETQYF
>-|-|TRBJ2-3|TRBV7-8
TGTGCCAGCAGCCTCACGACAGGCCGAACGCAGTATTTT
CASSLTTGRTQYF
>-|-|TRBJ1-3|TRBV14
TGTGCCAGCAGCCAAGATGAGTCTGGAAACACCATATATTTT
CASSQDESGNTIYF
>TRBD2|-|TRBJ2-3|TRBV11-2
TGTGCCAGCAGCCAGGCCGGGACTAGCCTCCGAGTGGATACGCAGTATTTT
CASSQAGTSLRVDTQYF
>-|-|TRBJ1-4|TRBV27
TGTGCCAGCAGTTTACGGTCGCCGGGGAGGGGAACAAATGAAAAACTGTTTTTT
CASSLRSPGRGTNEKLFF
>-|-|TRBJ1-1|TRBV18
TGTGCCAGCTCACCAGGATCTGGGGCCGTTGAAGCTTTCTTT
CASSPGSGAVEAFF
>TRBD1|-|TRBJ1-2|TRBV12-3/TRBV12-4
TGTGCCAGCAGTCCTGGGACAGGGGTTGGCTACACCTTC
CASSPGTGVGYTF
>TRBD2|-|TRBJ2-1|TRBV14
TGTGCCAGCAGCCCATTAGCGGGAGTCTACGACAATGAGCAGTTCTTC
CASSPLAGVYDNEQFF
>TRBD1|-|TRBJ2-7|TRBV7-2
TGTGCCAGCAGCTTAGGATTGGGGACAGGGAGCTCCTACGAGCAGTACTTC
CASSLGLGTGSSYEQYF
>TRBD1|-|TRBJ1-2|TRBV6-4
TGTGCCAGCAGTGGAGCCGGGACAGGGGGAAGCTATGGCTACACCTTC
CASSGAGTGGSYGYTF
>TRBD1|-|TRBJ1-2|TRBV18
TGTGCCAGCTCACAGGGGGCGGACTATGGCTACACCTTC
CASSQGADYGYTF
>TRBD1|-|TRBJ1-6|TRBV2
TGTGCCAGCAGTGAGGAACAGGGGGCTCGGTCACCCCTCCACTTT
CASSEEQGARSPLHF
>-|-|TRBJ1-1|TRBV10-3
TGTGCCATCAGTGAAGGTACGGGACGGACTATTAGGGGAACTGAAGCTTTCTTT
CAISEGTGRTIRGTEAFF
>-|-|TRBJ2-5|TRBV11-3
TGTGCCAGCAGCTTAGAGGGAGGCCCCGGGTACTTC
CASSLEGGPGYF
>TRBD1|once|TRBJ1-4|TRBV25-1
TGTGCCAGCAGTCCAAGGACAGGGGCCAATGAAAAACTGTTTTTT
CASSPRTGANEKLFF
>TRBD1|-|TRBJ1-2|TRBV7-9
TGTGCCAGCAGCCCCAAGGGACAGGGAATCCGTGGCTACACCTTC
CASSPKGQGIRGYTF
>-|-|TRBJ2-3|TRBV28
TGTGCCAGCAGTCCGCAGGCGTCAGATACGCAGTATTTT
CASSPQASDTQYF
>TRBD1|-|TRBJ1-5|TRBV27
TGTGCCAGCAGCAAACTCGGGACAGGGTCTTACAATCAGCCCCAGCATTTT
CASSKLGTGSYNQPQHF
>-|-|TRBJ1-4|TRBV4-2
TGTGCCAGCAGCCAAGAGGGGGGGCCGGGGGAAAAACTGTTTTTT
CASSQEGGPGEKLFF
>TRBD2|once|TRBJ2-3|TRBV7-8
TGTGCCAGCAGCTTAGCTAGCGGGGGATATACGCAGTATTTT
CASSLASGGYTQYF
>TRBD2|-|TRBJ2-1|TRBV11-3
TGTGCCAGCAGCTTAGGGACTAGCGGGTCCTACAATGAGCAGTTCTTC
CASSLGTSGSYNEQFF
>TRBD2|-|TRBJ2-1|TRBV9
TGTGCCAGCAGCGCCACGGTAACTAGCGGTAGAAACAATGAGCAGTTCTTC
CASSATVTSGRNNEQFF
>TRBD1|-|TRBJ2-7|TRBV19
TGTGCCAGTAGTAAGACGGGACAGGGAACGTCGGGCTACGAGCAGTACTTC
CASSKTGQGTSGYEQYF
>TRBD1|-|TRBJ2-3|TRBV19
TGTGCCACAAGGGACAGGGGGGCAGATACGCAGTATTTT
CATRDRGADTQYF
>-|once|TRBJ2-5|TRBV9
TGTGCCAGCAGCCTCCGGCGGGGTGGAGAGACCCAGTACTTC
CASSLRRGGETQYF
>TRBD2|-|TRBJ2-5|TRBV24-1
TGTGCCACCAGTGACCCTAGCGGGATTCAAGAGACCCAGTACTTC
CATSDPSGIQETQYF
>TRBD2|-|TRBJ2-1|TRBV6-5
TGTGCCAGCGCTTCCAGGGAAGGGAGGGATGAGCAGTTCTTC
CASASREGRDEQFF
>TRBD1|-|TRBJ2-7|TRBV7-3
TGTGCCAGCAGTCCAGGGGGCGATTCTTATAACGAGCAGTACTTC
CASSPGGDSYNEQYF
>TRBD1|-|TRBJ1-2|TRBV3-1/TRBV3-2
TGTGCCAGCAGCCAGGCAGCCGGACAGGGTTTATATGGCTACACCTTC
CASSQAAGQGLYGYTF
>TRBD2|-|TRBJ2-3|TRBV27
TGTGCCAGCACCCGGCTAGCGGGGGGGCAGGCAGATACGCAGTATTTT
CASTRLAGGQADTQYF
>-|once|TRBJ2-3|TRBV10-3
TGTGCCATCAGTGAGCGGGGTGCAGATACGCAGTATTTT
CAISERGADTQYF
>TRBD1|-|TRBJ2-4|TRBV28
TGTGCCAGCAGTCGGACAGGGAACAAAAACATTCAGTACTTC
CASSRTGNKNIQYF
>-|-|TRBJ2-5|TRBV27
TGTGCCAGCAGTTCTTCTCACTACAATTTAGAGACCCAGTACTTC
CASSSSHYNLETQYF
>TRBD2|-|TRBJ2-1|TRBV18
TGTGCCAGCTCACCACAGACTAGCGGGGGCCTCGGGGAGCAGTTCTTC
CASSPQTSGGLGEQFF
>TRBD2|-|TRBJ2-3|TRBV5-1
TGCGCCAGCAGCTTCTCTACTAGCGGGAGGTCAGATACGCAGTATTTT
CASSFSTSGRSDTQYF
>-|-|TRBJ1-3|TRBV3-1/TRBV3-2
TGTGCCAGTAACCAGGGAAACACCATATATTTT
CASNQGNTIYF
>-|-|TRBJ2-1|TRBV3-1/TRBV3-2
TGTGCCAGCAGTCATAGTACCAATTTTGTTAAGCAGTTCTTC
CASSHSTNFVKQFF
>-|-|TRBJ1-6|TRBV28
TGTGCCAGCAGTTTGTCTCTCGGGCCCCTCCACTTT
CASSLSLGPLHF
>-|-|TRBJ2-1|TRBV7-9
TGTGCCAGCAGCTCCCCCCCGGGACTGGTTTTTTATGAGCAGTTCTTC
CASSSPPGLVFYEQFF
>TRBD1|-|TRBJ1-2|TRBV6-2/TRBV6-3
TGTGCCAGCAGTTACTCGGGGACAGGGGGTGGAGGCTACACCTTC
CASSYSGTGGGGYTF
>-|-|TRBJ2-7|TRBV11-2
TGTGCCAGCAGCTTGGGGCGGACCTACGAGCAGTACTTC
CASSLGRTYEQYF
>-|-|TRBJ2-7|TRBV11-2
TGTGCCAGCAGCTTACTAGTTGTCGAGCAGTACTTC
CASSLLVVEQYF
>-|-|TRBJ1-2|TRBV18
TGTGCCAGCTCACCTAGGACACAGGGCATAGAAGGCTACACCTTC
CASSPRTQGIEGYTF